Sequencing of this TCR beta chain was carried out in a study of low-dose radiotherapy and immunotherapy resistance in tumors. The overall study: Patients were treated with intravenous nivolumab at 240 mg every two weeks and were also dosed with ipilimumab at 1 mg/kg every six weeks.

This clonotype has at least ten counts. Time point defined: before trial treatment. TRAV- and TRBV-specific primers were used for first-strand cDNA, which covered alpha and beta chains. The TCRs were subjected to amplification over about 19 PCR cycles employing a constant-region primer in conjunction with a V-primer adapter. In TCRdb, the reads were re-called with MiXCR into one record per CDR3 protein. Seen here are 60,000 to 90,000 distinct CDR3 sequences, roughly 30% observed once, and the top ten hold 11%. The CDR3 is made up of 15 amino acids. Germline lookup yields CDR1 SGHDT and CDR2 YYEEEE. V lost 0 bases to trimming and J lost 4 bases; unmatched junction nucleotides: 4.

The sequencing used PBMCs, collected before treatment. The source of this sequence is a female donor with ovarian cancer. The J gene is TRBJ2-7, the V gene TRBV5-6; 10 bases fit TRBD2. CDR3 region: CASSLDLAGVYEQYF. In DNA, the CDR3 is TGTGCCAGCAGCTTGGATCTAGCGGGAGTGTACGAGCAGTACTTC.